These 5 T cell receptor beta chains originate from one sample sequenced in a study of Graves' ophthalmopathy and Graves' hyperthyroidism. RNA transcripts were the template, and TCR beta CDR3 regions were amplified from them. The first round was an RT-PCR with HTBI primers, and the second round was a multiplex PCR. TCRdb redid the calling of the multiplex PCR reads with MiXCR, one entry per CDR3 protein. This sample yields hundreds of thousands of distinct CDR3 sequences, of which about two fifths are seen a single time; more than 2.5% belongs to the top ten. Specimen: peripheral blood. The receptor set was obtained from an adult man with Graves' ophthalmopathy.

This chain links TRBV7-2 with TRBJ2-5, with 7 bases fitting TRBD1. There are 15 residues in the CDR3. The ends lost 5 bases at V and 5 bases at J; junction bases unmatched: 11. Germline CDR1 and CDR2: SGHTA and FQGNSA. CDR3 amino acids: CASSRLTGAIETQYF. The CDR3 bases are TGTGCCAGCAGCCGGCTCACAGGGGCAATTGAGACCCAGTACTTC.

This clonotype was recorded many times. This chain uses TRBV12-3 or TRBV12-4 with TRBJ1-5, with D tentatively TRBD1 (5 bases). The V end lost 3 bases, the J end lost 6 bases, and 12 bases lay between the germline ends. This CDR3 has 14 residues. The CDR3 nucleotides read TGTGCCAGCAGTTTGATGGGACGGCGTCAGCCCCAGCATTTT. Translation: CASSLMGRRQPQHF.

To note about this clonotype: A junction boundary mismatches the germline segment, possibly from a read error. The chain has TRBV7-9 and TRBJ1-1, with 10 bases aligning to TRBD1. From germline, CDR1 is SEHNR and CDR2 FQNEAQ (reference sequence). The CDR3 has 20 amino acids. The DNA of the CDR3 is TGTGCCGGCAGCCTAGAACCGAAGAGACCCCTGTGGGACAGGGGTACTGAAGCTTTCTTT. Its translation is CAGSLEPKRPLWDRGTEAFF.

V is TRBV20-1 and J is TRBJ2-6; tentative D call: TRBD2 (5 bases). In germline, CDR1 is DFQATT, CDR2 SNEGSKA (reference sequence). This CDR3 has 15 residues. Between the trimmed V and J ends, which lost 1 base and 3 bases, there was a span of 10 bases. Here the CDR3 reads CSARAPDYGANVLTF. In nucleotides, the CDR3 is TGCAGTGCTAGAGCCCCAGACTATGGGGCCAACGTCCTGACTTTC.

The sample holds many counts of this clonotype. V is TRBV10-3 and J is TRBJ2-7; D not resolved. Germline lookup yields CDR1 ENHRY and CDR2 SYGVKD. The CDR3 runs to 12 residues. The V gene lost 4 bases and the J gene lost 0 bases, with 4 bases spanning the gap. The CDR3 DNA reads TGTGCCATCAGTGGGATCTCCTACGAGCAGTACTTC. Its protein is CAISGISYEQYF.